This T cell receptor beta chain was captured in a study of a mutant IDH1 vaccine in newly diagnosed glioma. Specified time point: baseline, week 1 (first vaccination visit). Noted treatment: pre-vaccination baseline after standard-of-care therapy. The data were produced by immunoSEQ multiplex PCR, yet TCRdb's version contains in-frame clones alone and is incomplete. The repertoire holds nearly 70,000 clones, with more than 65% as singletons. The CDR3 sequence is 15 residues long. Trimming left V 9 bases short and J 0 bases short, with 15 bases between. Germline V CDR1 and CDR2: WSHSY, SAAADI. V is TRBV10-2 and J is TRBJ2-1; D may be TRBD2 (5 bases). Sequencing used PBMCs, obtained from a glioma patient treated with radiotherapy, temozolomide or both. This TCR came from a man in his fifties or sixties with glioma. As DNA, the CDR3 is TGCGCCAGTGTACCCCCGGGGAGCTCCTACAATGAGCAGTTCTTC. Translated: CASVPPGSSYNEQFF.